The clone carrying this T cell receptor (beta chain) is deemed medium-sized. TCRdb fed the reads into MiXCR, producing one record per CDR3 protein. Of 150,000 to 200,000 distinct CDR3 sequences listed, roughly a fifth were seen once; the top ten hold around 3.1%. These data originate in a study of T cell repertoires in cytomegalovirus infection. This CDR3 contains 15 residues. V shed 1 base and J shed 2 bases, with 9 bases lying between them. CDR1 SEHNR and CDR2 FQNEAQ come from the germline V gene (reference sequence). This clonotype was sampled from a human donor in good health (CMV status not recorded). Some clones in this sample may be carry-over from other donors' samples. The sequencing input was PBMCs. The J gene is TRBJ2-1, the V gene TRBV7-9; maybe TRBD2 (5 bases). The CDR3 sequence: CASSLDEGAYNEQFF. Written as DNA, the CDR3 is TGTGCCAGCAGCTTAGATGAGGGCGCCTACAATGAGCAGTTCTTC.